Sequencing of this T cell receptor beta chain was carried out in a study of blood T cell repertoires in COVID-19. Study context: PBMCs, B-cell-depleted T cells, or T cells provided the cDNA or gDNA that made up the material.

Clinical history reported by participants formed the basis on which cohorts were assigned. The ends lost 4 bases at V and 4 bases at J; junction bases unmatched: 5. This CDR3 has 15 residues. CDR1 ENHRY and CDR2 SYGVKD come from the germline V gene. Using immunoSEQ multiplex PCR, the repertoire was profiled, and TCRdb retains in-frame clones only, with some absent. Found here are some 420,000 clones, approximately 90% of them singletons; the top ten hold around 1.1%. The chain couples TRBV10-3 to TRBJ2-3; 10 bases line up with TRBD2. This TCR came from a man aged 25-45 years who had recovered from COVID-19. The material sequenced was PBMCs or T cells enriched from blood (not recorded which). The CDR3 nucleotides read TGTGCCATCAGTGGACTAGCGGGCGCCTCAGATACGCAGTATTTT. Translated, it gives CAISGLAGASDTQYF.